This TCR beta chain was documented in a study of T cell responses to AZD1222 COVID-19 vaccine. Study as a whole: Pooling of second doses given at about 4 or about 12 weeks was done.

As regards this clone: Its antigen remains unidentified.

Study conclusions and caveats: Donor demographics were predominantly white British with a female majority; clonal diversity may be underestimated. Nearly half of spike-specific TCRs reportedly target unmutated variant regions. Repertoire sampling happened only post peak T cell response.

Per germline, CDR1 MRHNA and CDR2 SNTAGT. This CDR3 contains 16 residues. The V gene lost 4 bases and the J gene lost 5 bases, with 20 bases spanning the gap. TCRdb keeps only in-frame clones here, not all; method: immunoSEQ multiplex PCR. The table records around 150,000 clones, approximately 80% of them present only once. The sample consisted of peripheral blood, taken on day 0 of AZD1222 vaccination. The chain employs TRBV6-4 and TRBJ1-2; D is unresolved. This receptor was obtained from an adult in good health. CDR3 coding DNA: TGTGCCAGCAGTGGCGGGGAGCGACTGATTGGGTATGGCTACACCTTC. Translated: CASSGGERLIGYGYTF.